The 25 T cell receptor beta chains below all came from one sample that was sequenced in a study of cytomegalovirus exposure and HLA in healthy donors (dated by TCRdb to about 2017). Libraries were built with the immunoSEQ multiplex PCR assay. A mixture of 60 forward primers for TCR Vbeta segments and 13 reverse primers for TCR Jbeta segments was used in the multiplex PCR. This immuneACCESS table, as held by TCRdb, lists in-frame sequences with V and J called but not all clones. Of the missing ones, under half trace to an unresolved V gene in checked studies; the others have no known cause. The sample table contains tens of thousands of clones; only one count was recorded for 75% of them. The ten biggest clones cover around 2% of the sample. Sequenced material: PBMCs. All receptors derive from a man aged 35-49 years in good health and CMV-seronegative.

V and J are TRBV5-4 and TRBJ1-2; unclear D gene. Trimming shortened V by 5 bases and J by 5 bases, and 16 bases separated the two germline ends. The CDR3 extends over 14 amino acids. Germline V gene data show CDR1 as SGHNT and CDR2 as YYREEE (reference sequence). The CDR3 sequence: CASSLSHSRYGYTF. As DNA, the CDR3 is TGTGCCAGCAGTTTGAGCCACTCCCGGTATGGCTACACCTTC.

This chain connects TRBV2 to TRBJ2-7, with a possible D match to TRBD1 (5 bases). V lost 6 bases to trimming and J lost 1 base, with 13 bases between them. The CDR3 loop spans 14 amino acids. Per the germline V gene, CDR1 is SNHLY and CDR2 is FYNNEI. The DNA of the CDR3 is TGTGCCAGCAGGCGGTCAGGGCTATCCTACGAGCAGTACTTC. This gives the protein CASRRSGLSYEQYF.

The rearrangement links TRBV29-1 to TRBJ1-1; D is unresolved. V lost 4 bases, J lost 4 bases, and 4 bases lay in between. CDR1 is SQVTM, CDR2 ANQGSEA, per germline. The CDR3 totals 10 residues. The CDR3 loop reads CSVVATEAFF. Here the CDR3 DNA reads TGCAGCGTTGTGGCCACTGAAGCTTTCTTT.

The chain recombines TRBV7-3 with TRBJ1-1; D possibly corresponds to TRBD1 (6 bases). Germline loops: CDR1 SGHTA, CDR2 FQGTGA. CDR3 size: 14 residues. Trimming shortened V by 5 bases and J by 0 bases, and 10 bases separated the two germline ends. The CDR3 nucleotides read TGTGCCAGCAGCCAGGGACATATGAACACTGAAGCTTTCTTT. Protein product: CASSQGHMNTEAFF.

This clone came up a few times. The chain has TRBV4-1 and TRBJ2-1, with 9 nucleotides matching TRBD2. The CDR3 consists of 15 residues. V gave up 1 base and J gave up 4 bases; unmatched junction bases: 2. Germline assignment: CDR1 MGHRA and CDR2 YSYEKL. CDR3 residues: CASSQVTSGYNEQFF. The CDR3 DNA is TGCGCCAGCAGCCAAGTAACTAGCGGGTACAATGAGCAGTTCTTC.

The chain carries TRBV2 and TRBJ1-5, with TRBD1 matching over 8 bases. This CDR3 contains 15 residues. Germline V gives CDR1 SNHLY, CDR2 FYNNEI. The junction had 6 bases not matched to a gene; V was cut back by 5 bases and J by 3 bases. This chain's CDR3 is CASSMTGAPNQPQHF. The CDR3 nucleotides are TGTGCCAGCAGTATGACAGGGGCCCCCAATCAGCCCCAGCATTTT.

This clone was seen only a few times. V usage is TRBV30 and J usage is TRBJ2-7, with 10 bases that match TRBD1. Germline-derived CDR1 and CDR2 are GTSNPN and SVGIG (reference sequence). This CDR3 has 16 residues. J gave up 6 bases and V 4 bases, and 15 bases lay outside the gene matches. The CDR3: CAWKVASGGTGAEQYF. DNA of the CDR3: TGTGCCTGGAAGGTGGCTTCCGGAGGGACAGGGGCCGAGCAGTACTTC.

This sequence joins TRBV30 and TRBJ1-2; the match to TRBD1 covers 9 bases. CDR3 length: 14 residues. Germline CDR1 and CDR2: GTSNPN and SVGIG (reference sequence). The V gene end was trimmed by 0 bases and the J gene end by 7 bases; junction bases not matched to a gene: 6. CDR3: CAWSVLQGAVGYTF. CDR3 nucleotide sequence: TGTGCCTGGAGTGTCCTACAGGGGGCGGTTGGCTACACCTTC.

This sequence joins TRBV15 and TRBJ1-1, with a weak D call TRBD1 (5 bases). V lost 0 bases and J lost 1, with 9 bases in between. This CDR3 is built from 15 residues. Per germline, CDR1 LNHNV and CDR2 YYDKDF (reference sequence). For the CDR3, the DNA is TGTGCCACCAGCAGAGATAAGGGGCGGAACACTGAAGCTTTCTTT. This encodes CATSRDKGRNTEAFF.

The genes are TRBV7-2 and TRBJ2-2, with 9 bases fitting TRBD2. J lost 4 bases, V lost 4 bases, and 7 bases had no gene match. The germline gives CDR1 SGHTA, CDR2 FQGNSA. The CDR3 extends over 16 amino acids. The CDR3 sequence is CASSSPAGGGTGELFF. Written as DNA, the CDR3 is TGTGCCAGCAGCTCCCCAGCGGGAGGTGGCACCGGGGAGCTGTTTTTT.

The chain employs TRBV30 and TRBJ1-1, with TRBD1 identical over 7 bases. The CDR3 extends over 17 amino acids. The J segment lost 4 bases and the V segment lost 8 bases, leaving 22 bases of the junction unmatched. The germline gives CDR1 GTSNPN, CDR2 SVGIG (reference sequence). The CDR3 reads CAILDPRQQGKVTEAFF. The CDR3 DNA is TGTGCCATCCTAGATCCCCGGCAACAGGGGAAGGTCACTGAAGCTTTCTTT.

This clone was counted a few times. J is TRBJ1-2 and V is TRBV6-4, with 7 bases that match TRBD1. After removal of 5 bases from V and 6 bases from J, the junction contained 9 bases not matched to a gene. Per germline, CDR1 MRHNA and CDR2 SNTAGT. The CDR3 has 14 amino acids. The CDR3 is CASSPRQGLDGYTF. CDR3 nucleotide sequence: TGTGCCAGCAGTCCGCGACAGGGCTTGGATGGCTACACCTTC.

A single count supports this clone. V is TRBV6-1 and J is TRBJ1-1, with 9 bases that match TRBD1. V shed 2 bases and J 0 bases; nucleotides not matched to a gene: 7. The CDR3 is made up of 17 amino acids. CDR1 and CDR2 from the germline V gene are MNHNS and SASEGT. In nucleotides, the CDR3 is TGTGCCAGCAGTGAACCTTCGACAGGGGGAATGAACACTGAAGCTTTCTTT. Amino acids: CASSEPSTGGMNTEAFF.

This clone showed up just a few times. Other DNA sequences in this sample translate to the same CDR3. The chain recombines TRBV29-1 with TRBJ2-3; D gene ambiguous. V lost 6 bases to trimming and J lost 4 bases, with 14 bases between them. The CDR3 loop spans 13 amino acids. CDR1 and CDR2 from the germline V gene are SQVTM and ANQGSEA. CDR3 amino acids: CSVERGLADTQYF. The CDR3 coding sequence is TGCAGCGTCGAAAGAGGATTGGCAGATACGCAGTATTTT.

The chain is built from TRBV10-3 and TRBJ1-2; D is possibly TRBD1 (5 bases). V was trimmed by 4 bases and J by 7 bases, leaving 10 bases between them. The CDR3 is 12 amino acids. Germline-derived CDR1 and CDR2 are ENHRY and SYGVKD. The CDR3 reads CAISVGEGGYTF. For the CDR3, the DNA is TGTGCCATCAGTGTAGGGGAGGGTGGCTACACCTTC.

This chain connects TRBV14 to TRBJ1-5; D is uncertain. The CDR3 totals 15 residues. Trimming removed 3 bases at V and 0 bases at J, with 9 bases between. CDR1 and CDR2 from the germline V gene are SGHDN and FVKESK. CDR3 DNA: TGTGCCAGCAGCCACCTAGGTTGTAGCAATCAGCCCCAGCATTTT. Its protein product is CASSHLGCSNQPQHF. The whole variable domain, remainder taken from reference TRBV14 and TRBJ1-5, is EAGVTQFPSHSVIEKGQTVTLRCDPISGHDNLYWYRRVMGKEIKFLLHFVKESKQDESGMPNNRFLAERTGGTYSTLKVQPAELEDSGVYFCASSHLGCSNQPQHFGDGTRLSIL.

The genes are TRBV12-5 and TRBJ1-2; the D gene is possibly TRBD1 (6 bases). The V and J ends lost 1 base and 8 bases respectively, with 8 bases between them. The V gene's germline CDR1 is LGHNT and CDR2 FRNRAP. This CDR3 comprises 12 residues. CDR3 bases: TGTGCTAGTGGTTTGGCAGGACAGGGCTACACCTTC. Translation gives CASGLAGQGYTF.

The CDR3 reads CAISDSGLLETQYF. In nucleotides, the CDR3 is TGTGCCATCAGTGATTCAGGACTACTAGAGACCCAGTACTTC. The chain links TRBV10-3 to TRBJ2-5, with D possibly TRBD2 on 6 matching bases. Germline V gene data show CDR1 as ENHRY and CDR2 as SYGVKD. The V end was cut by 3 bases, the J end by 4 bases, with 12 bases between. The CDR3 is 14 amino acids.

The CDR3 DNA reads as TGTGCCAGCCGAGGGGGTTACGAGCAGTACTTC. This sequence encodes CASRGGYEQYF. J is TRBJ2-7 and V is TRBV27, with D perhaps matching TRBD1 (6 bases). This CDR3 is 11 amino acids long. The germline V and J ends were trimmed by 8 bases and 4 bases, with 9 bases remaining between them. From germline, CDR1 is MNHEY and CDR2 SMNVEV (reference sequence).

This chain connects TRBV19 to TRBJ2-1; 8 nucleotides align to TRBD1. The length of the CDR3 is 16 residues. V lost 3 bases, J lost 3 bases, and 7 bases stayed unmatched. Germline V CDR1 and CDR2: LNHDA, SQIVND (reference sequence). CDR3 residues: CASSMYSTGVYNEQFF. CDR3 DNA sequence: TGTGCCAGTAGTATGTATTCGACAGGGGTCTACAATGAGCAGTTCTTC.

The V call is TRBV6-5, the J call TRBJ1-1; 9 positions match TRBD1. This CDR3 spans 15 amino acids. Germline loops: CDR1 MNHEY, CDR2 SVGAGI. The junction had 4 bases not matched to a gene; V was cut back by 5 bases and J by 0 bases. Here the CDR3 reads CASSGRQGVNTEAFF. In DNA form, the CDR3 reads TGTGCCAGCAGTGGACGACAGGGGGTGAACACTGAAGCTTTCTTT.

The chain has TRBV19 and TRBJ1-4; no firm D call. The CDR3 contains 14 residues. CDR1 LNHDA and CDR2 SQIVND come from the germline V gene (reference sequence). The V end lost 5 bases, the J end lost 8 bases, and 15 bases lay between the germline ends. CDR3 in DNA: TGTGCCAGTAGTTACAGAGCTTTTTGGGAAAAACTGTTTTTT. Translation gives CASSYRAFWEKLFF.

V and J are TRBV7-9 and TRBJ1-4; 7 bases fit TRBD1. Per germline, CDR1 SEHNR and CDR2 FQNEAQ (reference sequence). This CDR3 has 15 residues. Losses at the gene ends were 2 bases for V and 5 bases for J; bases not matched to a gene: 5. CDR3 in DNA: TGTGCCAGCAGCTTACCGGGACAGATGAATGAAAAACTGTTTTTT. Its translation: CASSLPGQMNEKLFF.

The V gene is TRBV19, the J gene TRBJ2-2; possibly TRBD1 for D (6 bases). The V end lost 7 bases, the J end lost 4 bases, and 19 bases lay between the germline ends. The length of the CDR3 is 16 residues. Germline CDR1 and CDR2: LNHDA and SQIVND (reference sequence). The CDR3 DNA follows: TGTGCCAGTAACTACAGGGCGTTTAGTAGCACCGGGGAGCTGTTTTTT. It specifies CASNYRAFSSTGELFF.

This clone was picked up a small number of times. This chain connects TRBV6-6 to TRBJ1-1, with 8 bases lining up with TRBD1. The CDR3 totals 14 residues. After removal of 7 bases from V and 5 bases from J, the junction contained 9 bases not matched to a gene. CDR1 and CDR2 from the germline V gene are MNHNY and SVGAGI (reference sequence). CDR3 sequence reads: CASTTGQGATEAFF. Written as DNA, the CDR3 is TGTGCCAGCACCACGGGTCAGGGGGCAACTGAAGCTTTCTTT.